This T cell receptor beta chain was recorded in a study of control samples from healthy donors and cancer patients. Sequencing was performed with immunoSEQ multiplex PCR; in TCRdb, only in-frame clones are kept and a portion is missing. The data contain approximately 110,000 clones, about nine tenths of them singletons. This CDR3 spans 14 amino acids. V lost 2 bases and J lost 7; bases outside the gene matches: 5. The germline gives CDR1 SGHNT, CDR2 YYREEE (reference sequence). This chain joins TRBV5-4 and TRBJ1-4; 7 bases match TRBD1. This receptor was identified in a human donor in good health. The donor label of this sample is uncertain. Sequencing input: blood. The CDR3 DNA follows: TGTGCCAGCAGCTTAAGGGGGCAGGTTGAAAAACTGTTTTTT. It specifies CASSLRGQVEKLFF.